This T cell receptor (beta chain) was sequenced during a study of cytomegalovirus exposure and HLA in healthy donors. General study results and limits: A later analysis, which compared TCR beta chains of equal frequency, found the HLA-associated ones more clonally expanded.

The germline V gene has CDR1 MNHEY and CDR2 SVGAGI. The CDR3 consists of 14 residues. V was shortened by 0 bases and J by 1 base, with 6 bases between the two germline ends. PCR amplification relied on 60 Vbeta primers (plus 13 Jbeta primers). Method: immunoSEQ multiplex PCR; TCRdb's copy keeps in-frame clones and lacks some. This sample has about 190,000 clones, with more than 75% found just once. Concerning this clone: The antigen is unknown.

The sequence was collected from a woman aged 45-65 years in good health and CMV-seronegative. The chain is built from TRBV6-5 and TRBJ2-5; D gene ambiguous. The sample consisted of PBMCs. CDR3 sequence: CASSYSRVQETQYF. The CDR3, as DNA: TGTGCCAGCAGTTACTCACGGGTCCAAGAGACCCAGTACTTC.